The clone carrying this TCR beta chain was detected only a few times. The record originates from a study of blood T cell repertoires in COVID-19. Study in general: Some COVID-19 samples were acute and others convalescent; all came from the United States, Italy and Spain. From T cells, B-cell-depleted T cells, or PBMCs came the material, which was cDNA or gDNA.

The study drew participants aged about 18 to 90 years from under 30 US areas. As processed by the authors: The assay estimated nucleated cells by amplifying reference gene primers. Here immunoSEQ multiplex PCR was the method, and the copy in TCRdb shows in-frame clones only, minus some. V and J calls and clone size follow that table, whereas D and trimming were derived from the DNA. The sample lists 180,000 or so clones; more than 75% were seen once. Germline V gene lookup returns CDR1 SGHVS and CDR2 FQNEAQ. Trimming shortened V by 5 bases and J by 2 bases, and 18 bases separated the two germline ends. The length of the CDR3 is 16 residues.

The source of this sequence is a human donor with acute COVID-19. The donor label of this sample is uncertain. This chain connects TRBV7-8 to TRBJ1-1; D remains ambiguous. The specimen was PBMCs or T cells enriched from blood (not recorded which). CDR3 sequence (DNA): TGTGCCAGCAGCCCTGGCCGGGGTGGCGTCAACACTGAAGCTTTCTTT. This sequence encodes CASSPGRGGVNTEAFF.